The present T cell receptor beta chain was sequenced within a study of shared clonotypes between healthy human individuals. Whole-study results and caveats: Among a few donors, about 5% of naive CD4 clonotypes were found in common.

The V end was cut by 7 bases, the J end by 3 bases, with 16 bases between. Germline values: CDR1 MDHEN, CDR2 SYDVKM. The CDR3 contains 14 residues. This clone has just one count. Its antigen is unknown. At deep level, the assay was performed. Data came from immunoSEQ multiplex PCR; TCRdb stores just in-frame clones and leaves some out. This table has hundreds of thousands of clones, roughly 78% appearing once. What was sequenced was memory CD4+ T cells sorted from blood. Subset reported: CD45RA-negative fraction. This clonotype was sampled from a woman in her 30s in good health. The V gene is TRBV28, the J gene TRBJ2-7, with D unclear. CDR3 loop: CASTPRPGFYEQYF. CDR3 DNA: TGTGCCAGCACCCCCCGGCCAGGTTTCTACGAGCAGTACTTC.